This TCR beta chain is drawn from a study of cytomegalovirus exposure and HLA in healthy donors. For the study at large: Among the roughly 400 genotyped donors, approximately 80% were placed in the Caucasian-associated ancestry cluster.

13 Jbeta primers and 60 Vbeta primers were used for the PCR. Generated by immunoSEQ multiplex PCR, the TCRdb table keeps only in-frame clones and is missing some. The table includes under 200,000 clones, roughly 79% detected once. V lost 1 base to trimming and J lost 5 bases; unmatched junction nucleotides: 3. The CDR3 spans 15 residues. Germline V CDR1 and CDR2: SGHAT, FQDESV (reference sequence). The TCR originated in a man aged 50 to 60 in good health and CMV-seropositive. Material for sequencing was PBMCs. This chain joins TRBV11-1 and TRBJ2-1, with 9 bases aligning to TRBD1. CDR3 sequence reads: CASSLDRGRDNEQFF. The CDR3 coding sequence is TGTGCCAGCAGCTTAGACAGGGGGCGCGACAATGAGCAGTTCTTC.